Listed below are T cell receptor beta chains from one sample, sequenced in a study of blood T cell repertoires in COVID-19. Method: immunoSEQ multiplex PCR; TCRdb's copy keeps in-frame clones and lacks some. The sample lists 85,000 to 90,000 clones; around 90% were seen once. Source material: peripheral blood. All receptors come from a human donor with active COVID-19. The donor label of this sample is uncertain. Each CDR3 is given with its conserved first and last residue. The D gene is left open where the match is weak. Some rows have no size entry. The others give once, few or many, or a class for an expanded clone.

v_call,j_call,d_call,clone_size,cdr3_nt,cdr3_aa
TRBV6-2/TRBV6-3,TRBJ1-1,-,-,TGTGCCAGCGGCCTAACTAGGGAGCTGACTGAAGCTTTCTTT,CASGLTRELTEAFF
TRBV5-4,TRBJ2-7,TRBD1,-,TGTGCCAGCAGCTACGGACAGGGGGCGAATGAGCAGTACTTC,CASSYGQGANEQYF
TRBV6-6,TRBJ2-7,-,-,TGTGCCAGCCGACACGACGGTACCTACGAGCAGTACTTC,CASRHDGTYEQYF
TRBV5-1,TRBJ2-7,-,-,TGCGCCAGCAGCCAGGGAGGGGGATTAAAGTCCGACGAGCAGTACTTC,CASSQGGGLKSDEQYF
TRBV28,TRBJ2-3,-,-,TGTGCCGGCACTTCGGGGTTAAGCACAGATACGCAGTATTTT,CAGTSGLSTDTQYF
TRBV6-4,TRBJ2-6,TRBD1,-,TGTGCCAGCAGTGGGACAGGGGGCTCTGGGGCCAACGTCCTGACTTTC,CASSGTGGSGANVLTF
TRBV10-1,TRBJ2-1,-,-,TGCGCCAGCAGTGCCGACCCCGGGGGTCCCCGCGAGCAGTTCTTC,CASSADPGGPREQFF
TRBV18,TRBJ1-6,-,-,TGTGCCAGCTCACCAAGCGGGAGCTCCTATAATTCACCCCTCCACTTT,CASSPSGSSYNSPLHF
TRBV11-3,TRBJ2-5,TRBD1,-,TGTGCCAGCAGCTTAGGACAGGGAGAGACCCAGTACTTC,CASSLGQGETQYF
TRBV2,TRBJ2-2,-,-,TGTGCCAGCATCGACTCACACACCGGGGAGCTGTTTTTT,CASIDSHTGELFF
TRBV6-2/TRBV6-3,TRBJ1-6,TRBD1,-,TGTGCCAGCAGTTACACGACAGGGGGGGATTCACCCCTCCACTTT,CASSYTTGGDSPLHF
TRBV5-1,TRBJ1-3,-,-,TGCGCCAGCAGCCCAGGGGACGGCGGAAACACCATATATTTT,CASSPGDGGNTIYF
TRBV2,TRBJ1-6,-,-,TGTGCCAGCAGTGAGGGGGGGGCGGAAAGGTCACCCCTCCACTTT,CASSEGGAERSPLHF
TRBV3-1/TRBV3-2,TRBJ1-2,TRBD1,-,TGTGCCAGCAGCACCGGGACAGATAACTATGGCTACACCTTC,CASSTGTDNYGYTF
TRBV3-1/TRBV3-2,TRBJ2-2,TRBD2,-,TGTGCCAGCAGCCAAGAAGTAGTGCTAGCGGGGCGGGAGCTGTTTTTT,CASSQEVVLAGRELFF
TRBV5-1,TRBJ1-1,-,-,TGCGCCAGCAGCCAACAGGGTCCCCTGAACACTGAAGCTTTCTTT,CASSQQGPLNTEAFF
TRBV7-2,TRBJ2-5,TRBD1,-,TGTGCCAGCAGCTTCGCGGTCACAGGGGTAGAGACCCAGTACTTC,CASSFAVTGVETQYF
TRBV19,TRBJ2-7,TRBD2,-,TGTGCCAGTAGATTAAGCGGGGAGAGCTCCTACGAGCAGTACTTC,CASRLSGESSYEQYF
TRBV18,TRBJ2-5,-,-,TGTGCCAGCTCACCCGCCGGAGAGACCCAGTACTTC,CASSPAGETQYF
TRBV27,TRBJ1-6,-,few,TGTGCCAGCAGTTCGGGGGTTTGGTCACCCCTCCACTTT,CASSSGVWSPLHF
TRBV7-9,TRBJ1-2,-,-,TGTGCCAGCAGCCCGGAGGGGTTTAGGGACTATGGCTACACCTTC,CASSPEGFRDYGYTF
TRBV12-3/TRBV12-4,TRBJ1-5,-,-,TGTGCCAGCAGTCATGGACAGACCCAGCCCCAGCATTTT,CASSHGQTQPQHF
TRBV4-2,TRBJ2-3,-,-,TGTGCCAGCAGCCAAGAGGGGAGCGGCGGGGTAAGGGCAGATACGCAGTATTTT,CASSQEGSGGVRADTQYF
TRBV5-1,TRBJ1-5,-,-,TGCGCCAGCAGCTTAGGTACGGGACAGCCCCAGCATTTT,CASSLGTGQPQHF
TRBV2,TRBJ1-2,TRBD1,-,TGTGCCAGCAGTGAAGCGAGGACAGGGGGGCCCAAGGGCTACACCTTC,CASSEARTGGPKGYTF
TRBV7-9,TRBJ1-3,-,-,TGTGCCAGCAGCTTAGATCGGGGTGCGGACACCATATATTTT,CASSLDRGADTIYF
TRBV6-5,TRBJ1-1,TRBD1,-,TGTGCCAGCAGTCTAGAGACAGGGCTAAACACTGAAGCTTTCTTT,CASSLETGLNTEAFF
TRBV5-6,TRBJ1-3,TRBD1,-,TGTGCCAGCAGCCGACAGGGGATCGGAAACACCATATATTTT,CASSRQGIGNTIYF
TRBV13,TRBJ2-7,TRBD1,-,TGTGCCAGCAGCTTATGGGGACAGCGATCCTACGAGCAGTACTTC,CASSLWGQRSYEQYF
TRBV20-1,TRBJ1-2,TRBD1,once,TGCAGTGCTAGTAACAGGGGGGCCCTCTATGGCTACACCTTC,CSASNRGALYGYTF
TRBV6-5,TRBJ2-7,-,-,TGTGCCAGCCACACCCGGGACACGAGCTACGAGCAGTACTTC,CASHTRDTSYEQYF
TRBV19,TRBJ2-1,TRBD1,-,TGTGCCAGTACTCAACGACAGGGGTGGGGCAATCCGGGGGAAGATGAGCAGTTCTTC,CASTQRQGWGNPGEDEQFF
TRBV13,TRBJ1-2,TRBD1,-,TGTGCCAGCAGCATCCGGGACAGGGGGCTAGGTGGCTACACCTTC,CASSIRDRGLGGYTF
TRBV6-5,TRBJ1-5,-,-,TGTGCCAGCAGTTCCGTTGGGAGCGATCAGCCCCAGCATTTT,CASSSVGSDQPQHF
TRBV6-5,TRBJ1-4,-,-,TGTGCCGCATACGGGGTTGGAAAACTGTTTTTT,CAAYGVGKLFF
TRBV5-1,TRBJ1-3,TRBD1,-,TGCGCCAGCAGCCCGGGTCCTGACAGGGCTGGAAACACCATATATTTT,CASSPGPDRAGNTIYF
TRBV7-9,TRBJ2-2,-,-,TGTGCCAGCAGCTTGGAAGGGGTAATCACCGGGGAGCTGTTTTTT,CASSLEGVITGELFF
TRBV11-2,TRBJ2-7,TRBD1,-,TGTGCCAGCAGCTCCAGGACAGGCCGGTTTTCCTATGAGCAGTACTTC,CASSSRTGRFSYEQYF
TRBV9,TRBJ2-2,TRBD2,-,TGTGCCAGCAGCGTAGAGGGACTAGCGGGGGGGCCATACACCGGGGAGCTGTTTTTT,CASSVEGLAGGPYTGELFF
TRBV5-4,TRBJ2-7,TRBD2,once,TGTGCCAGCAGCCCTTGGGGTAGCGGGGACCCCTACGAGCAGTACTTC,CASSPWGSGDPYEQYF
TRBV10-2,TRBJ1-3,-,-,TGCGCCAGCAGTGACACAGGACCCTGGGACACCATATATTTT,CASSDTGPWDTIYF
TRBV7-9,TRBJ1-1,-,-,TGTGCCAGCAGCCCAGAGGGTGCGGGGGATGAAGCTTTCTTT,CASSPEGAGDEAFF
TRBV19,TRBJ1-2,TRBD1,-,TGTGCCAGTAAAAACCCGGGACAGGGGGATTATGGCTACACCTTC,CASKNPGQGDYGYTF
TRBV4-2,TRBJ2-3,TRBD2,-,TGTGCCAGCAGCCAAGATCGGGGTAGCGGGGCAGATACGCAGTATTTT,CASSQDRGSGADTQYF